This note documents a single T cell receptor beta chain sequence. Its antigen is as yet unknown. This sample was taken from a study of graft-versus-host responses after intestinal transplantation. Findings and limits, study-wide: Present in recipient marrow, GvH clones included some that appeared first in ileum or blood.

Some clones are missing from TCRdb's copy, which holds only in-frame ones; the method was immunoSEQ multiplex PCR. The sample yields over 15,000 clones, around 95% seen once. V was cut by 0 bases and J by 4 bases, with 7 bases left in between. The CDR3 is made up of 13 amino acids. CDR1 and CDR2 (germline): SGHRS, YFSETQ. This chain uses TRBV5-1 with TRBJ1-2; D is unclear. The receptor comes from a human patient who received an intestinal transplant, so some T cells may come from the graft donor. The sequencing here drew on PBMCs, taken 23 days after intestinal transplant. The DNA for the CDR3 is TGCGCCAGCAGCTTGGAAGGCAGCTATGGCTACACCTTC. Amino acid sequence: CASSLEGSYGYTF.